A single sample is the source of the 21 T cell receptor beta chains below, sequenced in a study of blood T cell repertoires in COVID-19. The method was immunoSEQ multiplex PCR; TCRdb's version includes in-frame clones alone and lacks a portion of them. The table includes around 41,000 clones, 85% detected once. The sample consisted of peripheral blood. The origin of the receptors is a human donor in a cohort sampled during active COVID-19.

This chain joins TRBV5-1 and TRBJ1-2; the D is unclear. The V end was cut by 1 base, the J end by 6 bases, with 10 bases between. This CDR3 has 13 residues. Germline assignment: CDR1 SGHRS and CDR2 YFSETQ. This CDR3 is CASSLKTGDGYTF. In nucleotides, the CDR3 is TGCGCCAGCAGCTTGAAGACCGGGGATGGCTACACCTTC.

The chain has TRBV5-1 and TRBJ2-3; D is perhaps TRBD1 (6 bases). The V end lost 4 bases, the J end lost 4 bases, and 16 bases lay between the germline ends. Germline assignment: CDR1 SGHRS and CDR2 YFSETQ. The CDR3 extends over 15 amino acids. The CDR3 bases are TGCGCCAGCAGCCCAGGGGTCAAAGAAGCAGATACGCAGTATTTT. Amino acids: CASSPGVKEADTQYF.

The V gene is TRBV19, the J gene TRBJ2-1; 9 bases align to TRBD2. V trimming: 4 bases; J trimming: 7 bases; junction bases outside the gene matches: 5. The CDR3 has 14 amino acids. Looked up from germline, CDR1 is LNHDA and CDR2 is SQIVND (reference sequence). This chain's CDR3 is CASSSGGGLNEQFF. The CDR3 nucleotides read TGTGCCAGTAGTAGCGGGGGGGGCCTGAATGAGCAGTTCTTC.

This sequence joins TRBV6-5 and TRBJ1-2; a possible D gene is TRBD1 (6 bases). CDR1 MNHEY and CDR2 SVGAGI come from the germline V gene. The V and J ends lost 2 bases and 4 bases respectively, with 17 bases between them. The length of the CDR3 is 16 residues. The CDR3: CASSYQGGRSFYGYTF. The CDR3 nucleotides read TGTGCCAGCAGTTACCAAGGGGGTCGTTCATTCTATGGCTACACCTTC.

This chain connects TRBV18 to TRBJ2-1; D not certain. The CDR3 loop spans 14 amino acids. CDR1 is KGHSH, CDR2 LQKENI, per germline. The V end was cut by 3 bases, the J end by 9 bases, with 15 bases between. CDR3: CASSPGRLPGEQFF. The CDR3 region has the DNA TGTGCCAGCTCACCTGGCCGGCTACCGGGTGAGCAGTTCTTC.

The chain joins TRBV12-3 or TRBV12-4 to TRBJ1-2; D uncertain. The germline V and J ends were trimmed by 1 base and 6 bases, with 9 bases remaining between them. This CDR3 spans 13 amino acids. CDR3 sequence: CASSLESQDGYTF. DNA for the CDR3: TGTGCCAGCAGTTTAGAGAGTCAAGATGGCTACACCTTC.

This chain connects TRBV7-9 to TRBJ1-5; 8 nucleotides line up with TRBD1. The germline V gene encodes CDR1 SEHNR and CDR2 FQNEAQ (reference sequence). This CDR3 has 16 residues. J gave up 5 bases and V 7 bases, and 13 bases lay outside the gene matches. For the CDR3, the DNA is TGTGCCAGCACCCAGAGTGGCAGGGGGCTTGATCAGCCCCAGCATTTT. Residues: CASTQSGRGLDQPQHF. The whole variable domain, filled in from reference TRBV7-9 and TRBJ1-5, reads DTGVSQNPRHKITKRGQNVTFRCDPISEHNRLYWYRQTLGQGPEFLTYFQNEAQLEKSRLLSDRFSAERPKGSFSTLEIQRTEQGDSAMYLCASTQSGRGLDQPQHFGDGTRLSIL.

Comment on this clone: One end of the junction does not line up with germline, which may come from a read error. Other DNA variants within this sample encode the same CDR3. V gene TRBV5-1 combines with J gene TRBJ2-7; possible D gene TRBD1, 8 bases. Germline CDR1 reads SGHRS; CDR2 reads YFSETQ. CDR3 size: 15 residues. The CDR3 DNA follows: TGCCCCAGCAGCTTGCCAGGGGGCGGGGGCTACGAGCAGTACTTC. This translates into CPSSLPGGGGYEQYF.

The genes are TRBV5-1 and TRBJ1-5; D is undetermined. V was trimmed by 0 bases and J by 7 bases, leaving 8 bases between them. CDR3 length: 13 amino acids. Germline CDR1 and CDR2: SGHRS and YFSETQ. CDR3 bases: TGCGCCAGCAGCTTGGACAGTTTCCAGCCCCAGCATTTT. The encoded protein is CASSLDSFQPQHF.

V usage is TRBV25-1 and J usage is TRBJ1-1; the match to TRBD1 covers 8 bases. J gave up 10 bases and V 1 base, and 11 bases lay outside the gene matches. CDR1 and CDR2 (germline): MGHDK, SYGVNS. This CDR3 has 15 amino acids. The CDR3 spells CASSESRGLGVAAFF. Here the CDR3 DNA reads TGTGCCAGCAGTGAATCCAGGGGGCTGGGGGTGGCAGCTTTCTTT.

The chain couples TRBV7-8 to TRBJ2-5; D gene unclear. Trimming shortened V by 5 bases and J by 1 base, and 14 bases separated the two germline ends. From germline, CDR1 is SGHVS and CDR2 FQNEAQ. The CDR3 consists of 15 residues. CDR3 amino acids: CASSLLVTGQETQYF. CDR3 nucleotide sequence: TGTGCCAGCAGCCTGCTCGTCACGGGCCAAGAGACCCAGTACTTC. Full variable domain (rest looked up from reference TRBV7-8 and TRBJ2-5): GAGVSQSPRYKVAKRGQDVALRCDPISGHVSLFWYQQALGQGPEFLTYFQNEAQLDKSGLPSDRFFAERPEGSVSTLKIQRTQQEDSAVYLCASSLLVTGQETQYFGPGTRLLVL.

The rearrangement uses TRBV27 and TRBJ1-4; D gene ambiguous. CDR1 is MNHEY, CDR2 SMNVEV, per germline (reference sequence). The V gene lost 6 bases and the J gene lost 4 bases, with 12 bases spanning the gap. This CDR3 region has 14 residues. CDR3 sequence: CASRPEDYNEKLFF. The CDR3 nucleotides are TGTGCCAGCAGGCCGGAGGATTATAATGAAAAACTGTTTTTT.

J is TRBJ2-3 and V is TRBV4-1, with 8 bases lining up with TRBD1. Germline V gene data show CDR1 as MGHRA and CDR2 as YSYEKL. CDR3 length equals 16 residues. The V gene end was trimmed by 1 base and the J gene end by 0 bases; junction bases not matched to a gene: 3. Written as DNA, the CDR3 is TGCGCCAGCAGCCAAGGTCAGGGGGCAAGCACAGATACGCAGTATTTT. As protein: CASSQGQGASTDTQYF.

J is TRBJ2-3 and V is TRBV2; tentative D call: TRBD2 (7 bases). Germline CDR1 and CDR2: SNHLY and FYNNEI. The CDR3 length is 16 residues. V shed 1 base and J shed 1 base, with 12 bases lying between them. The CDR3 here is CASSEERGAGTDTQYF. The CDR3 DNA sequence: TGTGCCAGCAGTGAAGAACGGGGGGCGGGCACAGATACGCAGTATTTT.

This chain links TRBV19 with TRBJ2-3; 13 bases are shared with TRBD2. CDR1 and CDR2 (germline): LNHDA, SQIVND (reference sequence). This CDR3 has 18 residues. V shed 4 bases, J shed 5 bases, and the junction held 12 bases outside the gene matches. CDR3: CASSTNHRTSGGRDTQYF. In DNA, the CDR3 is TGTGCCAGTAGTACCAACCATCGGACTAGCGGGGGTCGAGATACGCAGTATTTT. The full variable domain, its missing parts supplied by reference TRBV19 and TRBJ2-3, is DGGITQSPKYLFRKEGQNVTLSCEQNLNHDAMYWYRQDPGQGLRLIYYSQIVNDFQKGDIAEGYSVSREKKESFPLTVTSAQKNPTAFYLCASSTNHRTSGGRDTQYFGPGTRLTVL.

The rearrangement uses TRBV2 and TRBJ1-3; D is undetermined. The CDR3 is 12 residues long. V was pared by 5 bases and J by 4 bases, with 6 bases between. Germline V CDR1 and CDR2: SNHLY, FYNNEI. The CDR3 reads CASSSGGNTIYF. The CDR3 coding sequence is TGTGCCAGCAGTAGTGGCGGAAACACCATATATTTT.

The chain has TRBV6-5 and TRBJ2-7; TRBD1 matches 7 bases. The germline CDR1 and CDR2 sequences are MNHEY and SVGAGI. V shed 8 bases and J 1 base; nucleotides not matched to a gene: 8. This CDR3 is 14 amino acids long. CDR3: CASATGTASYEQYF. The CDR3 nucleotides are TGTGCCAGCGCTACCGGGACAGCATCCTACGAGCAGTACTTC.

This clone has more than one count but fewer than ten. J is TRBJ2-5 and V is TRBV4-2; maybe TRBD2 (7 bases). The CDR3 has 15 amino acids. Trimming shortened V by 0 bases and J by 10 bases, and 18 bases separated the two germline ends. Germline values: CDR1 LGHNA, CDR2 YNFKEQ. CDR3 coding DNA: TGTGCCAGCAGCCAAGATACAGGGCCCCGGGGGGACCAGTACTTC. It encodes CASSQDTGPRGDQYF.

The CDR3 loop reads CASSPGAGETQYF. Here the CDR3 DNA reads TGTGCCAGCAGCCCAGGGGCCGGGGAGACCCAGTACTTC. The rearrangement links TRBV7-3 to TRBJ2-5; tentatively, D is TRBD1 (6 bases). Germline lookup yields CDR1 SGHTA and CDR2 FQGTGA. The CDR3 sequence is 13 residues long. Trimming removed 5 bases from V and 5 bases from J, with 12 bases in between.

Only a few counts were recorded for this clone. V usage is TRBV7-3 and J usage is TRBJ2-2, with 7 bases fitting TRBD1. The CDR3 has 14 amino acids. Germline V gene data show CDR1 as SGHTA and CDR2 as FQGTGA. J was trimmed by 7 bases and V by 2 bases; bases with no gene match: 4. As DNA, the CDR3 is TGTGCCAGCAGCTTATTTCAGGGGGACGGGGAGCTGTTTTTT. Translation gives CASSLFQGDGELFF.

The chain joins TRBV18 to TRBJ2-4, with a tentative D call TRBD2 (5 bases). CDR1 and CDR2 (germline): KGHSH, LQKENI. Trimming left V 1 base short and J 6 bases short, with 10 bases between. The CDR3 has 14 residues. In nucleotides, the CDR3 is TGTGCCAGCTCACCACGGGAGAGAGGAAACATTCAGTACTTC. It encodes CASSPRERGNIQYF. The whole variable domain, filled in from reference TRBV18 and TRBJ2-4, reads NAGVMQNPRHLVRRRGQEARLRCSPMKGHSHVYWYRQLPEEGLKFMVYLQKENIIDESGMPKERFSAEFPKEGPSILRIQQVVRGDSAAYFCASSPRERGNIQYFGAGTRLSVL.